This TCR beta chain emerged from a study of cytomegalovirus exposure and HLA in healthy donors. Worth noting for this clone: As yet, its antigen is unknown.

Overall study findings and caveats: Prediction of most subjects' HLA-A and HLA-B alleles by TCR beta sequences was reportedly accurate. In a later analysis, at a false discovery rate of 0.05, some 15,000 TCR beta sequences were associated with HLA alleles. Near-uniform donor sequencing depth was presumed by presence/absence analyses.

Trimming shortened V by 2 bases and J by 2 bases, and 10 bases separated the two germline ends. The germline gives CDR1 GTSNPN, CDR2 SVGIG (reference sequence). This CDR3 region has 14 residues. With 60 Vbeta and 13 Jbeta primers, the PCR was carried out. TCRdb keeps only in-frame clones here, not all; method: immunoSEQ multiplex PCR. Of 120,000 or so clones in the sample, 70% to 80% were seen once. The genes are TRBV30 and TRBJ2-4; weak D call: TRBD1 (6 bases). The sample consisted of PBMCs. The sequence derives from a woman aged 45-65 years in good health and CMV-seropositive. The CDR3 loop is CAWSQGSTKNIQYF. The DNA for the CDR3 is TGTGCCTGGAGTCAGGGGAGTACCAAAAACATTCAGTACTTC.